A selection of T cell receptor beta chains follows, all from one sample in a study of immune cell composition in non-small cell lung cancer. TCRdb keeps only in-frame clones here, not all; method: immunoSEQ multiplex PCR. This sample has roughly 6,700 clones, with roughly 74% found just once. Sequenced input: lung tumor tissue. The receptors originated from a human donor with non-small cell lung cancer. CDR3s include the opening cysteine and the closing phenylalanine or tryptophan. The D gene is left open where the match is weak. Only part of the rows carry a size: once, few, many, or a class if the clone is expanded.

d_gene	abundance	v_gene	j_gene	CDR3nt	CDR3aa
-	-	TRBV28	TRBJ1-3	TGTGCCAGCAGTTCGGCAGGGGCTGGAAACACCATATATTTT	CASSSAGAGNTIYF
-	-	TRBV5-1	TRBJ2-7	TGCGCCAGCAGCGCATCCCGACAGAAGAGCTCCTACGAGCAGTACTTC	CASSASRQKSSYEQYF
-	once	TRBV5-1	TRBJ1-4	TGCGCCAGCAGCTCCACGGCGAACAACGGAGGTAGGAATGAAAAACTGTTTTTT	CASSSTANNGGRNEKLFF
-	-	TRBV11-1	TRBJ1-6	TGTGCCAGCAGCCCTGGAGAAGATAATTCACCCCTCCACTTT	CASSPGEDNSPLHF
-	-	TRBV6-1	TRBJ2-7	TGTGCCAGCAGTCCGGGATACTACGAGCAGTACTTC	CASSPGYYEQYF
-	few	TRBV21-1	TRBJ1-5	TGTGCCAGCAGCAAACCCGGGGGACGGATGAATCAGCCCCAGCATTTT	CASSKPGGRMNQPQHF
TRBD2	few	TRBV30	TRBJ2-7	TGTGCCTGGAGGGTCGCGGGAGTCTCTTACGAGCAGTACTTC	CAWRVAGVSYEQYF
TRBD2	-	TRBV25-1	TRBJ2-3	TGTGCCAGCAGTGCCTTTAGCGGGAGGGTGACAGATACGCAGTATTTT	CASSAFSGRVTDTQYF
TRBD1	-	TRBV6-5	TRBJ1-5	TGTGCCAGCAGTGGCACAGGGGGCAATCAGCCCCAGCATTTT	CASSGTGGNQPQHF
TRBD1	few	TRBV19	TRBJ1-6	TGTGCCAGTAACACATCCCGGGACAGGGGTTCACCCCTCCACTTT	CASNTSRDRGSPLHF
-	-	TRBV5-5	TRBJ2-3	TGTGCCAGCAGCTTGCCAGGGAAAGATACGCAGTATTTT	CASSLPGKDTQYF
TRBD1	-	TRBV19	TRBJ2-5	TGTGCCAGTAGTATAGCGCGGACAGGGATGGGTAGAGAGACCCAGTACTTC	CASSIARTGMGRETQYF
-	-	TRBV19	TRBJ2-6	TGTGCCAGTAGCCCAATGGGGGGCTCTGGGGCCAACGTCCTGACTTTC	CASSPMGGSGANVLTF
-	-	TRBV27	TRBJ1-4	TGTGCCAGCAGTTTGACGGGGGGCCCAAATGAAAAACTGTTTTTT	CASSLTGGPNEKLFF
TRBD1	-	TRBV5-1	TRBJ2-7	TGCGCCAGCAGCTTGATTCCGGACAGGGGGGACGAGCAGTACTTC	CASSLIPDRGDEQYF
-	-	TRBV30	TRBJ1-6	TGTGCCTGGAGCGTTACAGTGTCGGATTCACCCCTCCACTTT	CAWSVTVSDSPLHF
TRBD1	-	TRBV6-5	TRBJ2-1	TGTGCCAGCAGTTACCGGACAGGGTACAATGAGCAGTTCTTC	CASSYRTGYNEQFF
TRBD1	few	TRBV2	TRBJ1-2	TGTGCCAGCAGTACCTCTGACAGGGGTCTCGATGGCTACACCTTC	CASSTSDRGLDGYTF
-	-	TRBV7-6	TRBJ2-7	TGTGCCAGCAGCCAAGGGGCAGGTACCTACGAGCAGTACTTC	CASSQGAGTYEQYF
-	-	TRBV11-2	TRBJ2-7	TGTGCCAGCCACCAACGAGGGAGCTCCTACGAGCAGTACTTC	CASHQRGSSYEQYF
-	-	TRBV7-6	TRBJ1-3	TGTGCCAGCAGCTTAAACAGACCTGGAAACACCATATATTTT	CASSLNRPGNTIYF
-	-	TRBV4-1	TRBJ1-1	TGCGCCAGCAGCCAAGATCAGGGTAAGAGGACTGAAGCTTTCTTT	CASSQDQGKRTEAFF
-	-	TRBV5-5	TRBJ2-3	TGTGCCAGCAGCTTTAACAGTTACACAGATACGCAGTATTTT	CASSFNSYTDTQYF
-	-	TRBV6-5	TRBJ2-7	TGTGCCAGCAGTCGAAACAGCGGATACGAGCAGTACTTC	CASSRNSGYEQYF
TRBD1	-	TRBV9	TRBJ2-7	TGTGCCAGCAGCGCGACAGGGGGGTCCTACGAGCAGTACTTC	CASSATGGSYEQYF
TRBD1	-	TRBV2	TRBJ1-2	TGTGCCAGCAGTGGGACAGGGAGCTATGGCTACACCTTC	CASSGTGSYGYTF
-	-	TRBV5-1	TRBJ2-2	TGCGCCAGCAGCCACGGTAGTCCGAACACCGGGGAGCTGTTTTTT	CASSHGSPNTGELFF
TRBD2	few	TRBV28	TRBJ2-3	TGTGCCAGCAGTATTAGCGGGAGCTTAACAGATACGCAGTATTTT	CASSISGSLTDTQYF
TRBD2	-	TRBV27	TRBJ2-1	TGTGCCAGCACCCCTGGGGGGACTAGCGGGAGAAATGAGCAGTTCTTC	CASTPGGTSGRNEQFF
TRBD1	few	TRBV4-1	TRBJ1-2	TGCGCCAGCAGCCAAGATAGGGTGGGACAGGGGAACTATGGCTACACCTTC	CASSQDRVGQGNYGYTF
TRBD1	-	TRBV30	TRBJ1-3	TGTGCCTGGAGTGTACGGACAGGGGGCGGAAACACCATATATTTT	CAWSVRTGGGNTIYF
-	-	TRBV18	TRBJ1-2	TGTGCCAGCTCTCGAGCAGAGGCAGGGGATGGCTACACCTTC	CASSRAEAGDGYTF
TRBD1	-	TRBV11-2	TRBJ2-2	TGTGCCAGCAGCTTTCCCCGGGACAGGGCCGGGGAGCTGTTTTTT	CASSFPRDRAGELFF
-	once	TRBV10-3	TRBJ2-3	TGTGCCTCTGCCTCCCCCGGCGAGGGGGCGCAGTATTTT	CASASPGEGAQYF
TRBD2	-	TRBV5-4	TRBJ2-1	TGTGCCAGCAGTGGGGGGGAATTCGATGAGCAGTTCTTC	CASSGGEFDEQFF
TRBD1	-	TRBV7-2	TRBJ1-2	TGTGCCAGCAGCTACCGGGCCGGGACAGGGGGTGGTGGCTATGGCTACACCTTC	CASSYRAGTGGGGYGYTF
-	medium-sized	TRBV5-6	TRBJ1-3	TGTGCCAGCAGCTTCGGAGCGGCCGCTGGAAACACCATATATTTT	CASSFGAAAGNTIYF
TRBD2	-	TRBV15	TRBJ2-1	TGTGCCACCAGCTTAACTAGCGGGGGGTGGAACAATGAGCAGTTCTTC	CATSLTSGGWNNEQFF
TRBD2	medium-sized	TRBV5-1	TRBJ2-1	TGCGCCAGCGCCGAGACTAGCGGCTCCTACAATGAGCAGTTCTTC	CASAETSGSYNEQFF
-	-	TRBV7-9	TRBJ1-1	TGTGCCAGCAGTCCCCAGGTGGCGAACACTGAAGCTTTCTTT	CASSPQVANTEAFF
-	-	TRBV19	TRBJ2-1	TGTGCCAGTAGTATAGATCTCCTAACGGGGTTCAGGAATGAGCAGTTCTTC	CASSIDLLTGFRNEQFF
-	-	TRBV7-9	TRBJ2-1	TGTGCCAGCAGCCCCGACGACTCCGATGAGCAGTTCTTC	CASSPDDSDEQFF
TRBD1	-	TRBV6-5	TRBJ1-2	TGTGCCAGCAGTACTAACGCGGGACAGGGGTATGGCTACACCTTC	CASSTNAGQGYGYTF
TRBD2	-	TRBV10-3	TRBJ2-5	TGTGCCATCAGTCCGACTAGCGGGGAAGAGACCCAGTACTTC	CAISPTSGEETQYF
-	-	TRBV18	TRBJ2-1	TGTGCCAGCTCACCACCGTCGGTATCCTACAATGAGCAGTTCTTC	CASSPPSVSYNEQFF
TRBD1	few	TRBV11-1	TRBJ1-1	TGTGCCAGCAGGGGGACAGGATATTGGTATACTGAAGCTTTCTTT	CASRGTGYWYTEAFF
-	-	TRBV15	TRBJ1-1	TGTGCCACCAGCAGAGGGAGAGGGCAGGGGTCGAACACTGAAGCTTTCTTT	CATSRGRGQGSNTEAFF
-	few	TRBV29-1	TRBJ1-6	TGCAGCGTTCGAGACAGATTTAATTCACCCCTCCACTTT	CSVRDRFNSPLHF
TRBD1	few	TRBV9	TRBJ1-1	TGTGCCAGCAGCGCAGAGACAGGGTACACTGAAGCTTTCTTT	CASSAETGYTEAFF
TRBD1	-	TRBV4-1	TRBJ1-1	TGCGCCAGCAGCCGTAGGACAGGGGGGAACACTGAAGCTTTCTTT	CASSRRTGGNTEAFF